The 9 T cell receptor beta chains below all came from one sample that was sequenced in a study of CD4 T cells in relation to SARS-CoV-2 and coronaviruses. Sequencing was performed with immunoSEQ multiplex PCR; in TCRdb, only in-frame clones are kept and a portion is missing. The sample lists 25,000 to 30,000 clones, approximately 80% occurring once. The unexposed donors gave CD4+ T cells in 2011-2018, prior to COVID-19. After about 11 days of culture, CD4+ T cells were isolated. Their antigen targets remain unknown. Sequencing was carried out using CD4+ T cells from PBMCs, cultured in vitro. All receptors derive from a human donor in good health.

This clone was counted only a few times. J is TRBJ1-1 and V is TRBV19; 7 nucleotides line up with TRBD1. Germline lookup yields CDR1 LNHDA and CDR2 SQIVND (reference sequence). V shed 5 bases, J shed 3 bases, and the junction held 6 bases outside the gene matches. CDR3 size: 14 residues. The CDR3: CASSPQGDHTEAFF. CDR3 nucleotide sequence: TGTGCCAGTAGTCCCCAGGGGGACCACACTGAAGCTTTCTTT.

This clone was seen a few times. The chain is built from TRBV7-8 and TRBJ1-2, with D possibly being TRBD1 (5 bases). Trimming took off 5 bases at V and 4 bases at J, with 14 bases between the two ends. The CDR3 sequence is 14 residues long. The germline CDR1 and CDR2 sequences are SGHVS and FQNEAQ. The CDR3 region is CASSRGPNGYGYTF. The DNA of the CDR3 is TGTGCCAGCAGCCGGGGCCCGAACGGCTATGGCTACACCTTC.

This clone was detected only once. This rearrangement joins TRBV18 to TRBJ2-7; D ambiguous. With 2 bases removed from V and 4 bases from J, the gap between germline ends came to 12 bases. There are 14 residues in the CDR3. The V gene's germline CDR1 is KGHSH and CDR2 LQKENI. CDR3 bases: TGTGCCAGCTCACCAAGGCTGGGGTTATACGAGCAGTACTTC. Its protein product is CASSPRLGLYEQYF. The full variable domain, its missing parts supplied by reference TRBV18 and TRBJ2-7, is NAGVMQNPRHLVRRRGQEARLRCSPMKGHSHVYWYRQLPEEGLKFMVYLQKENIIDESGMPKERFSAEFPKEGPSILRIQQVVRGDSAAYFCASSPRLGLYEQYFGPGTRLTVT.

This clone was seen more than once but under ten times. V is TRBV5-6 and J is TRBJ2-2; D not certain. This CDR3 spans 14 amino acids. Trimming shortened V by 0 bases and J by 3 bases, and 6 bases separated the two germline ends. Germline CDR1 reads SGHDT; CDR2 reads YYEEEE. The CDR3 bases are TGTGCCAGCAGCTTGGCATCTCACACCGGGGAGCTGTTTTTT. It encodes CASSLASHTGELFF.

The chain recombines TRBV6-5 with TRBJ2-2; the D gene is possibly TRBD2 (5 bases). The CDR3 spans 15 residues. The V end was cut by 7 bases, the J end by 1 base, with 13 bases between. Germline loops: CDR1 MNHEY, CDR2 SVGAGI. CDR3 coding DNA: TGTGCCAGCACCCGCGGGTCCAGGAACACCGGGGAGCTGTTTTTT. Its translation is CASTRGSRNTGELFF.

This clone has just a few counts. The gene calls are TRBV5-8 and TRBJ1-6, with a weak D call TRBD1 (5 bases). V was pared by 6 bases and J by 4 bases, with 11 bases between. There are 14 residues in the CDR3. The germline gives CDR1 SGHTS, CDR2 YDEGEE. CDR3 nucleotides: TGTGCCAGCATCCCGGGACGATATAATTCACCCCTCCACTTT. Amino acid sequence: CASIPGRYNSPLHF.

The V and J genes are TRBV4-1 and TRBJ2-7; maybe TRBD2 (5 bases). V was pared by 4 bases and J by 5 bases, with 24 bases between. Germline V CDR1 and CDR2: MGHRA, YSYEKL. This CDR3 spans 17 amino acids. CDR3 protein: CASSPLAGLGLWDEQYF. CDR3 nucleotides: TGCGCCAGCAGCCCATTGGCGGGTCTTGGGCTCTGGGACGAGCAGTACTTC.

A single count supports this clone. V is TRBV7-2 and J is TRBJ2-7; D is perhaps TRBD2 (6 bases). Germline loops: CDR1 SGHTA, CDR2 FQGNSA. Trimming stripped 3 bases from V and 0 bases from J, with 6 bases between. The CDR3 length is 13 residues. The CDR3 region is CASSLTSSYEQYF. CDR3 in DNA: TGTGCCAGCAGCTTGACTAGCTCCTACGAGCAGTACTTC.

This chain links TRBV11-3 with TRBJ2-1; 9 bases are a match to TRBD2. With 1 base clipped from V and 4 bases from J, the junction kept 8 bases outside the gene matches. The V gene's germline CDR1 is SGHNT and CDR2 YENEEA. The CDR3 extends over 17 amino acids. CDR3 sequence reads: CASSLGSGSAGYNEQFF. In nucleotides, the CDR3 is TGTGCCAGCAGCTTAGGTAGCGGGAGCGCCGGGTACAATGAGCAGTTCTTC.